These 23 T cell receptor beta chains came from one sample sequenced in a study of response to subunit inactivated influenza vaccine. TCRdb fed the RT-PCR reads into MiXCR, producing one record per CDR3 protein. The table lists over 450,000 distinct CDR3 sequences, 10% to 15% of them singletons. This sample comprised PBMCs from blood, obtained more than 35 days after vaccination. The receptors were sampled from a man between 45 and 60 years old who received an inactivated influenza vaccine.

This clonotype was recorded many times. The chain links TRBV7-2 to TRBJ2-3; D remains unclear. Germline V gives CDR1 SGHTA, CDR2 FQGNSA. The CDR3 loop spans 13 amino acids. V gave up 6 bases and J gave up 5 bases, with 12 bases separating them. The CDR3 DNA reads as TGTGCCAGCAGTTTGGGCGTAAGAGATACGCAGTATTTT. Protein sequence: CASSLGVRDTQYF.

This clonotype was seen more than once but under ten times. The chain links TRBV29-1 to TRBJ1-1, with D unresolved. The CDR3 extends over 11 amino acids. V lost 4 bases and J 7 bases, leaving 10 bases between the germline ends. Looked up from germline, CDR1 is SQVTM and CDR2 is ANQGSEA. The CDR3 is CSVVGASEAFF. DNA for the CDR3: TGCAGCGTTGTGGGAGCGAGTGAAGCTTTCTTT.

This clonotype has a handful of counts. V is TRBV18 and J is TRBJ2-7; 7 bases align to TRBD1. After removal of 9 bases from V and 3 bases from J, the junction contained 5 bases not matched to a gene. The CDR3 has 12 amino acids. Germline CDR1 and CDR2: KGHSH and LQKENI. CDR3 in amino acids: CASHRDSYEQYF. For the CDR3, the DNA is TGTGCCAGTCACCGGGACAGCTACGAGCAGTACTTC.

This clonotype was found many times. The gene calls are TRBV12-3 or TRBV12-4 and TRBJ2-6; D is uncertain. The CDR3 spans 16 residues. The V gene lost 1 base and the J gene lost 0 bases, with 7 bases spanning the gap. DNA of the CDR3: TGTGCCAGCAGTTTAGATCGCGGCTCTGGGGCCAACGTCCTGACTTTC. The encoded protein is CASSLDRGSGANVLTF.

V usage is TRBV11-2 and J usage is TRBJ2-5; TRBD2 matches 9 bases. V shed 5 bases, J shed 1 base, and the junction held 11 bases outside the gene matches. CDR3 size: 17 residues. Germline-derived CDR1 and CDR2 are SGHAT and FQNNGV. The CDR3 sequence is CASSPRGGAGGQETQYF. The CDR3, as DNA: TGTGCCAGCAGCCCCCGGGGTGGAGCGGGGGGCCAAGAGACCCAGTACTTC.

The chain joins TRBV4-1 to TRBJ2-7; TRBD2 matches 7 bases. This CDR3 comprises 15 residues. CDR1 MGHRA and CDR2 YSYEKL come from the germline V gene. Germline trimming cut 4 bases from V and 4 bases from J; bases unmatched to any gene: 10. The CDR3 spells CASSPRLAREYEQYF. The CDR3 nucleotides read TGCGCCAGCAGCCCCAGACTAGCCCGGGAGTACGAGCAGTACTTC.

V usage is TRBV4-3 and J usage is TRBJ1-6; D unresolved. This CDR3 is 16 amino acids long. Germline loops: CDR1 LGHNA, CDR2 YSLEER. Trimming took off 4 bases at V and 0 bases at J, with 10 bases between the two ends. Here the CDR3 reads CASSRKSSSYNSPLHF. Written as DNA, the CDR3 is TGCGCCAGCAGCCGGAAAAGTAGCTCCTATAATTCACCCCTCCACTTT.

The chain recombines TRBV6-2 or TRBV6-3 with TRBJ1-2; D is unclear. Trimming shortened V by 2 bases and J by 8 bases, and 9 bases separated the two germline ends. The CDR3 length is 12 residues. Per the germline V gene, CDR1 is MNHEY and CDR2 is SVGEGT. CDR3: CASSYPDRGYTF. For the CDR3, the DNA is TGTGCCAGCAGTTACCCCGATCGAGGCTACACCTTC.

In this sample, this clonotype turned up a few times. The chain has TRBV4-3 and TRBJ2-7; D unclear. The CDR3 spans 15 residues. Germline V gene lookup returns CDR1 LGHNA and CDR2 YSLEER. V dropped 0 bases and J dropped 5 bases, with 14 bases sitting between them. CDR3 protein: CASSQDRSRNHEQYF. CDR3 coding DNA: TGCGCCAGCAGCCAAGATCGAAGCCGAAACCACGAGCAGTACTTC.

CDR3 bases: TGCAGCGTTGAAGAAGGCGGCTCTAGCACGCAAGAGACCCAGTACTTC. Its protein is CSVEEGGSSTQETQYF. This chain joins TRBV29-1 and TRBJ2-5; a weak D match, TRBD2 (5 bases). The CDR3 spans 16 residues. Germline assignment: CDR1 SQVTM and CDR2 ANQGSEA. Trimming took off 0 bases at V and 2 bases at J, with 16 bases between the two ends.

This clonotype was seen a handful of times. The genes are TRBV5-1 and TRBJ2-5; tentatively, D is TRBD2 (5 bases). CDR1 is SGHRS and CDR2 is YFSETQ in the germline V gene. The CDR3 consists of 14 residues. V gave up 1 base and J gave up 1 base, with 8 bases separating them. The CDR3 sequence: CASSLTGIQETQYF. The CDR3 DNA sequence: TGCGCCAGCAGCTTGACGGGGATCCAAGAGACCCAGTACTTC.

At least ten counts were recorded for this clonotype. This rearrangement joins TRBV12-3 or TRBV12-4 to TRBJ2-7; 9 nucleotides line up with TRBD1. J lost 3 bases, V lost 4 bases, and 1 base had no gene match. This CDR3 has 13 amino acids. The CDR3 reads CASSSDRGYEQYF. CDR3 DNA sequence: TGTGCCAGCAGTTCGGACAGGGGCTACGAGCAGTACTTC.

This clonotype was seen only a few times. The chain combines TRBV11-2 with TRBJ2-1, with 11 nucleotides matching TRBD2. Germline V CDR1 and CDR2: SGHAT, FQNNGV. V lost 5 bases to trimming and J lost 10 bases; unmatched junction nucleotides: 10. The CDR3 consists of 15 residues. The CDR3, as DNA: TGTGCCAGCAGCGAACTAGCGGGGGACCCGAAGGAGCAGTTCTTC. Residues: CASSELAGDPKEQFF.

This CDR3 is CASGLGAGYTDTQYF. For the CDR3, the DNA is TGTGCCAGCGGCCTTGGGGCGGGGTACACAGATACGCAGTATTTT. The chain employs TRBV28 and TRBJ2-3; D perhaps matches TRBD2 (6 bases). The CDR3 is 15 residues long. Germline V CDR1 and CDR2: MDHEN, SYDVKM. Trimming pared 8 bases from V and 2 bases from J, leaving 17 bases between.

This clonotype was seen a few times. This chain joins TRBV7-9 and TRBJ2-1; 12 nucleotides line up with TRBD2. The V and J ends lost 5 bases and 6 bases, in that order; junction bases with no gene match: 8. Germline assignment: CDR1 SEHNR and CDR2 FQNEAQ (reference sequence). The CDR3 length is 16 residues. CDR3 loop: CASSPWTSGMFNEQFF. CDR3 bases: TGTGCCAGCAGCCCCTGGACTAGCGGGATGTTCAATGAGCAGTTCTTC.

V is TRBV29-1 and J is TRBJ2-5; the D call may be TRBD1 or TRBD2 (6 bases each). The V gene's germline CDR1 is SQVTM and CDR2 ANQGSEA. This CDR3 contains 10 residues. Trimming took off 6 bases at V and 10 bases at J, with 12 bases between the two ends. CDR3 region: CSVYREDQYF. CDR3 nucleotide sequence: TGCAGCGTGTACAGGGAGGACCAGTACTTC.

This clonotype appeared many times. This chain uses TRBV5-1 with TRBJ2-7, with TRBD1 matching 8 bases. Germline trimming cut 2 bases from V and 4 bases from J; bases unmatched to any gene: 2. The CDR3 has 13 residues. From germline, CDR1 is SGHRS and CDR2 YFSETQ. Here the CDR3 DNA reads TGCGCCAGCAGCTTTGGGACAGGTTACGAGCAGTACTTC. Amino acids: CASSFGTGYEQYF.

There are a few counts of this clonotype. V is TRBV20-1 and J is TRBJ2-1, with D unresolved. Trimming cost V 1 base and J 7 bases, with 11 bases left between them. Germline-derived CDR1 and CDR2 are DFQATT and SNEGSKA (reference sequence). There are 13 residues in the CDR3. The CDR3 reads CSARAPQWNEQFF. CDR3 nucleotide sequence: TGCAGTGCTAGAGCTCCGCAGTGGAATGAGCAGTTCTTC.

The chain joins TRBV5-1 to TRBJ2-5; tentatively, D is TRBD1 (6 bases). CDR3 length: 16 residues. Trimming cost V 3 bases and J 5 bases, with 20 bases left between them. CDR1 is SGHRS, CDR2 YFSETQ, per germline. CDR3 DNA sequence: TGCGCCAGCAGCTCTTCCAGTTATGGGGGCCTGGAGACCCAGTACTTC. Protein product: CASSSSSYGGLETQYF.

Note on this clonotype: With a far larger clone one base away, a read error is the likely cause. The conserved phenylalanine or tryptophan is not found at the CDR3 terminus, so this likely reflects a read error. This chain connects TRBV14 to TRBJ2-2, with D unclear. This CDR3 contains 13 residues. Germline CDR1 and CDR2: SGHDN and FVKESK. With 4 bases removed from V and 2 bases from J, the gap between germline ends came to 5 bases. The CDR3 region is CASSPTNTGELFS. As DNA, the CDR3 is TGTGCCAGCAGCCCCACAAACACCGGGGAGCTGTTTTCT.

This clonotype was recorded a few times. The chain uses TRBV27 and TRBJ2-5, with a tentative D call TRBD2 (7 bases). This CDR3 spans 18 amino acids. Germline CDR1 reads MNHEY; CDR2 reads SMNVEV (reference sequence). V was trimmed by 7 bases and J by 4 bases, leaving 28 bases between them. For the CDR3, the DNA is TGTGCCAGCATAAGGGGGTTTGAGGGGGGGCCTCTAGGAGAGACCCAGTACTTC. The encoded protein is CASIRGFEGGPLGETQYF.

The genes are TRBV20-1 and TRBJ1-6, with 8 bases lining up with TRBD1. The V gene's germline CDR1 is DFQATT and CDR2 SNEGSKA (reference sequence). V lost 0 bases to trimming and J lost 10 bases; unmatched junction nucleotides: 8. The CDR3 extends over 15 amino acids. The CDR3 nucleotides are TGCAGTGCTAGAGATGGTCAGGGGGCAGGGTCACCCCTCCACTTT. It translates to CSARDGQGAGSPLHF.

V is TRBV5-1 and J is TRBJ1-4; 7 nucleotides agree with TRBD1. This CDR3 is built from 18 residues. Germline-derived CDR1 and CDR2 are SGHRS and YFSETQ. The ends lost 4 bases at V and 4 bases at J; junction bases unmatched: 16. This CDR3 reads CASSPGQDRFRGNEKLFF. The CDR3 region has the DNA TGCGCCAGCAGCCCCGGACAGGATCGATTCCGGGGTAATGAAAAACTGTTTTTT.